This T cell receptor (beta chain) was retrieved from a study of blood T cell repertoires in COVID-19. Trimming took 0 bases from V and 6 from J, leaving 7 bases between them. The germline gives CDR1 MGHRA, CDR2 YSYEKL. This CDR3 is built from 13 residues. In the original processing: It was from reference gene primer amplification that nucleated cell counts were estimated. The protocol was immunoSEQ multiplex PCR, while the TCRdb copy is restricted to in-frame clones and leaves out a portion. The V and J calls and clone size come from that table; D and trimming were worked out from the DNA. The sample holds 120,000 to 150,000 clones, under 85% seen once.

The sample taken for sequencing was peripheral blood. This chain joins TRBV4-1 and TRBJ2-3; D remains unclear. This sequence was found in a human donor in a cohort sampled during active COVID-19. The CDR3 loop is CASSQESPDTQYF. The CDR3 bases are TGCGCCAGCAGCCAAGAATCCCCTGATACGCAGTATTTT.